The 29 T cell receptor beta chains given below trace back to one sample, sequenced in a study of radiotherapy plus CTLA-4 blockade in lung cancer. TCRdb's table, derived via immunoSEQ multiplex PCR, lists solely in-frame clones and lacks some. Here the sample spans 77,000 or so clones, roughly 80% being singletons. Sample: peripheral blood, taken from a patient treated with radiotherapy plus ipilimumab. The origin of the receptors is a human donor with non-small cell lung cancer whose response to radiotherapy plus ipilimumab could not be evaluated.

This chain connects TRBV28 to TRBJ2-7; D is perhaps TRBD1 (6 bases). Trimming pared 8 bases from V and 3 bases from J, leaving 11 bases between. This CDR3 has 12 amino acids. The germline V gene has CDR1 MDHEN and CDR2 SYDVKM. In DNA, the CDR3 is TGTGCCAGCGCCAGGGGCGACTACGAGCAGTACTTC. The encoded protein is CASARGDYEQYF.

The chain recombines TRBV6-5 with TRBJ1-5; 9 bases line up with TRBD1. The CDR3 is 15 amino acids. Germline V gene sequence: CDR1 MNHEY, CDR2 SVGAGI. The J segment lost 7 bases and the V segment lost 6 bases, leaving 10 bases of the junction unmatched. CDR3 bases: TGTGCCAGCAGCTTAACAGGGGGACAGGGACAGCCCCAGCATTTT. Translated, it gives CASSLTGGQGQPQHF.

The chain is built from TRBV19 and TRBJ2-7; D is uncertain. V was trimmed by 5 bases and J by 0 bases, leaving 8 bases between them. Germline V gene sequence: CDR1 LNHDA, CDR2 SQIVND (reference sequence). This CDR3 has 13 amino acids. In DNA, the CDR3 is TGTGCCAGTAGTGCCTCTAGCTCCTACGAGCAGTACTTC. Translating gives CASSASSSYEQYF.

Only a few counts were recorded for this clone. This sequence joins TRBV5-4 and TRBJ2-7, with 8 bases identical to TRBD2. Germline lookup yields CDR1 SGHNT and CDR2 YYREEE (reference sequence). This CDR3 is 14 amino acids long. After removal of 0 bases from V and 3 bases from J, the junction contained 2 bases not matched to a gene. The CDR3 nucleotides read TGTGCCAGCAGCTTGGGCGGGAGGATCTACGAGCAGTACTTC. It translates to CASSLGGRIYEQYF.

The V and J genes are TRBV5-1 and TRBJ1-3, with D maybe TRBD1 (6 bases). CDR1 is SGHRS, CDR2 YFSETQ, per germline. This CDR3 has 16 amino acids. V lost 0 bases to trimming and J lost 4 bases, with 14 bases between them. Here the CDR3 reads CASSLARQAAGNTIYF. CDR3 bases: TGCGCCAGCAGCTTGGCGAGACAGGCGGCAGGAAACACCATATATTTT. The whole variable domain, remainder taken from reference TRBV5-1 and TRBJ1-3, is KAGVTQTPRYLIKTRGQQVTLSCSPISGHRSVSWYQQTPGQGLQFLFEYFSETQRNKGNFPGRFSGRQFSNSRSEMNVSTLELGDSALYLCASSLARQAAGNTIYFGEGSWLTVV.

The sample holds one count of this clone. This chain joins TRBV4-1 and TRBJ1-2, with 7 bases that match TRBD1. Germline CDR1 is MGHRA and CDR2 is YSYEKL. V dropped 3 bases and J dropped 0; count of bases not matched to a gene: 10. The CDR3 spans 17 residues. CDR3: CASSHQTTGTANYGYTF. The DNA of the CDR3 is TGCGCCAGCAGCCACCAAACGACCGGGACAGCTAACTATGGCTACACCTTC.

CDR3 in DNA: TGTGCCAGCAGCGGACAACAGGCTTTCTTT. Translating it yields CASSGQQAFF. V is TRBV7-9 and J is TRBJ1-1; TRBD1 is a possible D gene (5 bases). Germline V gene sequence: CDR1 SEHNR, CDR2 FQNEAQ (reference sequence). Trimming left V 5 bases short and J 11 bases short, with 9 bases between. The CDR3 totals 10 residues.

The rearrangement joins TRBV11-3 to TRBJ2-5; the match to TRBD2 covers 10 bases. With 3 bases clipped from V and 6 bases from J, the junction kept 7 bases outside the gene matches. The CDR3 totals 15 residues. Germline V gene lookup returns CDR1 SGHNT and CDR2 YENEEA. This chain's CDR3 is CASSLGAGGPKTQYF. Written as DNA, the CDR3 is TGTGCCAGCAGCTTGGGAGCGGGAGGGCCGAAGACCCAGTACTTC.

J is TRBJ1-1 and V is TRBV7-3, with a possible D match to TRBD1 (5 bases). This CDR3 is 15 amino acids long. The germline CDR1 and CDR2 sequences are SGHTA and FQGTGA. V gave up 2 bases and J gave up 2 bases, with 12 bases separating them. CDR3 DNA sequence: TGTGCCAGCAGCTTAGGGGCGGTCCTTAACACTGAAGCTTTCTTT. Translated, it gives CASSLGAVLNTEAFF. Using reference TRBV7-3 and TRBJ1-1 for the parts outside the CDR3, the full variable domain is GAGVSQTPSNKVTEKGKYVELRCDPISGHTALYWYRQSLGQGPEFLIYFQGTGAADDSGLPNDRFFAVRPEGSVSTLKIQRTERGDSAVYLCASSLGAVLNTEAFFGQGTRLTVV.

This chain uses TRBV5-1 with TRBJ1-5; D might be TRBD1 (6 bases). V was cut by 5 bases and J by 3 bases, with 12 bases left in between. The CDR3 length is 14 residues. The V gene's germline CDR1 is SGHRS and CDR2 YFSETQ. CDR3 loop: CASRALGANQPQHF. CDR3 sequence (DNA): TGCGCCAGCAGAGCTTTGGGGGCCAATCAGCCCCAGCATTTT.

The J gene is TRBJ2-4, the V gene TRBV19, with unresolved D. Germline CDR1 reads LNHDA; CDR2 reads SQIVND (reference sequence). V gave up 1 base and J gave up 8 bases, with 12 bases separating them. The CDR3 sequence is 14 residues long. The CDR3 sequence is CASSIVAEPDIQYF. The DNA for the CDR3 is TGTGCCAGTAGTATAGTGGCGGAACCGGACATTCAGTACTTC.

This clone was recorded a few times. This chain links TRBV5-6 with TRBJ1-2, with D possibly matching TRBD1 (5 bases). This CDR3 region has 18 residues. Trimming stripped 4 bases from V and 1 base from J, with 23 bases between. The germline CDR1 and CDR2 sequences are SGHDT and YYEEEE. This CDR3 is CASSRVWRGLGYNYGYTF. DNA of the CDR3: TGTGCCAGCAGCCGGGTTTGGAGGGGCCTGGGGTATAACTATGGCTACACCTTC.

The CDR3 is CASSTGQKPLHF. The CDR3 nucleotides are TGTGCCAGCAGTACCGGACAGAAACCCCTCCACTTT. The genes are TRBV28 and TRBJ1-6; D perhaps matches TRBD1 (6 bases). The CDR3 sequence is 12 residues long. CDR1 MDHEN and CDR2 SYDVKM come from the germline V gene. Trimming stripped 5 bases from V and 12 bases from J, with 11 bases between.

This clone has a single count. The V and J genes are TRBV2 and TRBJ2-7, with 10 bases fitting TRBD1. CDR1 is SNHLY and CDR2 is FYNNEI in the germline V gene. Trimming removed 8 bases from V and 6 bases from J; junction bases left unmatched: 10. The CDR3 consists of 14 residues. In DNA, the CDR3 is TGTGCCAGCCGACCCCCCGGACAGGGGGGCGAGCAGTACTTC. This sequence encodes CASRPPGQGGEQYF.

The chain is built from TRBV9 and TRBJ2-3; 9 bases are shared with TRBD2. Germline CDR1 and CDR2: SGDLS and YYNGEE. CDR3 length: 15 residues. The junction had 3 bases not matched to a gene; V was cut back by 4 bases and J by 0 bases. The CDR3 bases are TGTGCCAGCAGCCTCAGCGGGAGGAGCACAGATACGCAGTATTTT. It encodes CASSLSGRSTDTQYF. Variable domain in full (rest from reference TRBV9 and TRBJ2-3): DSGVTQTPKHLITATGQRVTLRCSPRSGDLSVYWYQQSLDQGLQFLIQYYNGEERAKGNILERFSAQQFPDLHSELNLSSLELGDSALYFCASSLSGRSTDTQYFGPGTRLTVL.

Here the CDR3 DNA reads TGTGCCAGCTCACCTCAGGGTTCTCTCTACGAGCAGTACTTC. Translating it yields CASSPQGSLYEQYF. V is TRBV18 and J is TRBJ2-7; tentative D call: TRBD1 (5 bases). V lost 3 bases, J lost 3 bases, and 12 bases lay in between. Germline loops: CDR1 KGHSH, CDR2 LQKENI. This CDR3 has 14 residues.

This rearrangement joins TRBV18 to TRBJ2-4; 7 bases line up with TRBD1. CDR1 is KGHSH and CDR2 is LQKENI in the germline V gene. V dropped 3 bases and J dropped 7; count of bases not matched to a gene: 6. The CDR3 consists of 14 residues. CDR3 protein: CASSPQGQHNIQYF. CDR3 DNA sequence: TGTGCCAGCTCACCCCAGGGACAGCATAACATTCAGTACTTC.

CDR3 sequence reads: CASSLLSRGTEAFF. In DNA form, the CDR3 reads TGTGCCAGCAGCTTGCTTTCCAGGGGAACTGAAGCTTTCTTT. This sequence joins TRBV5-6 and TRBJ1-1, with D perhaps matching TRBD1 (6 bases). CDR1 is SGHDT and CDR2 is YYEEEE in the germline V gene. This CDR3 spans 14 amino acids. The V end was cut by 1 base, the J end by 5 bases, with 12 bases between.

The rearrangement uses TRBV10-1 and TRBJ2-7, with 11 positions matching TRBD2. The CDR3 extends over 17 amino acids. Germline-derived CDR1 and CDR2 are WNHNN and SYGVQD (reference sequence). Trimming took 6 bases from V and 5 from J; bases not matched to a gene: 15. Here the CDR3 reads CASSRGGRLAGWDEQYF. In nucleotides, the CDR3 is TGCGCCAGCAGCCGGGGGGGGAGACTAGCGGGATGGGACGAGCAGTACTTC.

The rearrangement joins TRBV7-8 to TRBJ1-5; D gene uncertain. The V gene lost 7 bases and the J gene lost 2 bases, with 18 bases spanning the gap. The CDR3 extends over 16 amino acids. Germline assignment: CDR1 SGHVS and CDR2 FQNEAQ. The CDR3 reads CASMPELARGNQPQHF. In DNA form, the CDR3 reads TGTGCCAGCATGCCCGAGTTAGCTCGGGGCAATCAGCCCCAGCATTTT.

The gene calls are TRBV28 and TRBJ1-5; the D gene is possibly TRBD1 (6 bases). The germline V and J ends were trimmed by 0 bases and 3 bases, with 6 bases remaining between them. The CDR3 is 14 residues long. Germline V gene data show CDR1 as MDHEN and CDR2 as SYDVKM. In nucleotides, the CDR3 is TGTGCCAGCAGTTTATGGGGGGCCAATCAGCCCCAGCATTTT. Protein product: CASSLWGANQPQHF.

The chain has TRBV20-1 and TRBJ2-3; no clear D gene. Germline CDR1 is DFQATT and CDR2 is SNEGSKA (reference sequence). The V end was cut by 4 bases, the J end by 4 bases, with 6 bases between. The CDR3 has 11 residues. The CDR3 sequence is CSAISPDTQYF. CDR3 in DNA: TGCAGTGCTATTTCTCCAGATACGCAGTATTTT.

This chain uses TRBV28 with TRBJ1-6, with D perhaps matching TRBD1 (6 bases). CDR3 size: 13 residues. Germline V gene lookup returns CDR1 MDHEN and CDR2 SYDVKM. V lost 4 bases and J 7 bases, leaving 8 bases between the germline ends. This chain's CDR3 is CASSSTGNSPLHF. The CDR3 DNA follows: TGTGCCAGCAGTTCGACAGGAAATTCACCCCTCCACTTT.

This sequence joins TRBV5-1 and TRBJ2-5, with 14 bases matching TRBD2. The CDR3 loop spans 17 amino acids. Per germline, CDR1 SGHRS and CDR2 YFSETQ. V trimming: 0 bases; J trimming: 6 bases; junction bases outside the gene matches: 7. The CDR3: CASSLGLAGGSPKTQYF. In DNA, the CDR3 is TGCGCCAGCAGCTTGGGACTAGCGGGAGGGAGCCCGAAGACCCAGTACTTC.

This clone was seen only once. This sequence joins TRBV9 and TRBJ2-1, with 8 bases aligning to TRBD1. V lost 2 bases and J lost 8; bases outside the gene matches: 9. In germline, CDR1 is SGDLS, CDR2 YYNGEE. The CDR3 sequence is 15 residues long. This CDR3 is CASSVRQGANDEQFF. CDR3 DNA: TGTGCCAGCAGCGTTCGGCAGGGGGCAAACGATGAGCAGTTCTTC.

The rearrangement uses TRBV19 and TRBJ2-1; the match to TRBD1 covers 10 bases. This CDR3 is 15 amino acids long. V gave up 3 bases and J gave up 7 bases; unmatched junction bases: 6. Germline assignment: CDR1 LNHDA and CDR2 SQIVND (reference sequence). CDR3 amino acids: CASSIGRTGGNEQFF. The CDR3 nucleotides read TGTGCCAGTAGTATTGGGAGGACAGGGGGGAATGAGCAGTTCTTC.

The rearrangement uses TRBV29-1 and TRBJ2-6; 10 bases are a match to TRBD1. The CDR3 runs to 15 residues. Trimming took 5 bases from V and 0 from J; bases not matched to a gene: 1. Germline-derived CDR1 and CDR2 are SQVTM and ANQGSEA. The CDR3 loop reads CSVWDRGSGANVLTF. DNA of the CDR3: TGCAGCGTTTGGGACAGGGGCTCTGGGGCCAACGTCCTGACTTTC.

The chain links TRBV28 to TRBJ2-4, with D possibly TRBD2 on 5 matching bases. Germline CDR1 MDHEN, CDR2 SYDVKM. Trimming shortened V by 5 bases and J by 2 bases, and 16 bases separated the two germline ends. The CDR3 is 16 amino acids. CDR3 amino acids: CASSKLQLVSKNIQYF. CDR3 DNA: TGTGCCAGCAGTAAACTCCAACTAGTCTCCAAAAACATTCAGTACTTC.

This clone was seen a few times. V gene TRBV10-3 combines with J gene TRBJ1-1; 7 bases agree with TRBD1. CDR1 is ENHRY and CDR2 is SYGVKD in the germline V gene. The CDR3 runs to 16 residues. The V segment lost 0 bases and the J segment 1 base; nucleotides outside the gene matches: 5. This CDR3 reads CAISESPGQKNTEAFF. DNA for the CDR3: TGTGCCATCAGTGAGTCCCCGGGACAGAAGAACACTGAAGCTTTCTTT.